The present T cell receptor (beta chain) was sequenced within a study of beta chain features in type 1 diabetes. On the study more broadly: Across every sample, 100 million to 130 million sorted cells were examined in total.

There are many counts of this clone. Its cognate antigen is unknown. Distinct nucleotide sequences in the sample also encode this CDR3. The study's findings and limits: Shorter TCRB CDR3s, moderately but significantly so, were found in Type 1 diabetes patients in all four CD4+ subsets. HLA influence on TCRB rearrangement stayed unresolved here.

Expressed TCRB transcripts were sequenced because the isolated RNA had all been reverse transcribed beforehand. Profiling relied on immunoSEQ multiplex PCR, and the TCRdb table lists in-frame clones only, not all of them. The sample records 300,000 to 350,000 clones, approximately 9.9% being singletons. Sorted CD4+ subsets: naive, central memory, regulatory, stem cell-like memory (CD45RO/CCR7/CD25/CD127/CD95/CD27 panel). Each sorted population was over 95% pure. V shed 6 bases and J 4 bases; nucleotides not matched to a gene: 3. The CDR3 totals 14 residues. The germline CDR1 and CDR2 sequences are MDHEN and SYDVKM.

Sequences were obtained from central memory CD4+ T cells from blood. The source is a man aged 30-40 years with type 1 diabetes. V and J are TRBV28 and TRBJ1-6; 7 nucleotides agree with TRBD1. The CDR3 reads CASRPGQYNSPLHF. CDR3 nucleotide sequence: TGTGCCAGCAGGCCGGGACAGTATAATTCACCCCTCCACTTT.